This T cell receptor beta chain was recovered during a study of T cells in Graves' hyperthyroidism and ophthalmopathy (dated by TCRdb to 2018 to 2020). Describing the broader study: Peripheral blood was collected at initial diagnosis, before any treatment. The paper reports TCR Vbeta CDR3 sequencing of some 140 peripheral blood samples: 43 ophthalmopathy, roughly 80 hyperthyroidism and around 17 progressor patients. To identify distinguishing TCR V-J signatures, a discovery cohort of about 100 patients was used, comprising 43 with Graves' ophthalmopathy and some 60 with stable Graves' hyperthyroidism. An independent validation cohort of some 18 hyperthyroidism patients and about 16 patients who later progressed to ophthalmopathy tested prospective prediction of ophthalmopathy. Following sampling, methimazole starting at 30 mg daily was given to hyperthyroidism patients, and high-dose intravenous methylprednisolone was given to ophthalmopathy patients. The study also compared thyroid tissue and blood T-cell repertoires from several Graves' hyperthyroidism patients. The roughly 94 discovery patients were randomly split 7:3 into training and test sets. Overall study results and their limits: In validation, the model predicted progression to ophthalmopathy a median of 6.5 months before onset, with approximately 68% sensitivity and nearly 75% specificity. Most expanded thyroid clonotypes (frequency above 0.001) were also detected in blood, suggesting blood repertoires may reflect thyroid immune responses. Ophthalmopathy was separated from stable hyperthyroidism by a 13 V-J signature model, with just over 85% sensitivity and roughly 81% specificity obtained in cross-validation and 80%/75% obtained in testing. No statistical method was used to set the sample size in advance, and investigators knew the group allocation.

The CDR3 covers 14 residues, taking in both the cysteine and the phenylalanine. Only the CDR3 part of the read is kept: 42 bases, read in frame from the first base. Trimmed from V: 5 bases; trimmed from J: 5 bases; junction bases lacking a gene match: 5. The TCR beta CDR3 regions were amplified from RNA transcripts. For the first round of RT-PCR on the TCR CDR3, the HTBI primer set was used together with the Qiagen OneStep RT-PCR kit. A second multiplex PCR round built the libraries, followed by size selection and purification. Paired-end sequencing of the libraries was performed with 100 bp reads on an Illumina HiSeq2000. As for how the authors treated the data: SOAPnuke was used to process the raw data, throwing out any read that contained adapters or uncalled bases, had a mean Phred below 15, or lacked an exact constant-primer or identifier match. High-quality paired reads were merged using COPE v1.2.5, and each unique nucleotide sequence was defined as a clonotype. MiTCR v1.1 was used to align clonotypes to the IMGT TRBV, TRBD and TRBJ reference segments. The analysis included only V-J combinations with a frequency above 0.0001, which together covered around 99% of the repertoires. A TCS score was defined as the ratio between F50 (clonal expansion) and ExV (chaos), using BLOSUM62-based TCRdist between CDR3 peptides within each V-J. Welch's t-statistics and random forest reduced approximately 520 V-J features to 10 to 15, which were used in a naive Bayes classifier (R e1071). TCRdb took the public reads, trimmed them with fastp at Q25, ran MiXCR for clone calling and kept in-frame beta chains. Every distinct CDR3 protein forms one entry, paired with its most common genes and DNA. The V and J calls, along with clone size, are taken from TCRdb and not from the paper's own processing. The sample has hundreds of thousands of distinct CDR3 sequences on record, around 14% of them singletons. The ten largest clones take up almost 8% of the sample.

Graves' hyperthyroidism was defined as stable when no progression to ophthalmopathy occurred over 18 months of follow-up. Hyperthyroidism patients were aged 18 to 65 years and newly diagnosed, with disease duration of less than 2 months. Exclusion was applied to patients with uncontrolled infections, other autoimmune diseases, pregnancy or lactation. Clinical symptoms, serum thyroxine and TRAb, thyroid ultrasound, and orbital computed tomography formed the basis for the diagnoses. PBMCs were separated from 8 to 10 ml of fresh peripheral blood using Ficoll-Paque density gradient centrifugation. Total RNA was extracted with Trizol reagent, and quality was checked on an Agilent 2100 Bioanalyzer. This clonotype was observed many times. Its antigen is not yet known. No base qualities exist here, and no much larger clone lies one base off it.

Here the chain combines TRBV12-3 or TRBV12-4 and TRBJ2-3; 9 central nucleotides agree with TRBD1. Sequences were obtained from blood. The sequence was collected from a woman younger than 35 with Graves' hyperthyroidism. The nucleotide sequence reads TGTGCCAGCAGTGGGTGGACAGGGGAAGATACGCAGTATTTT. The encoded protein is CASSGWTGEDTQYF.